Each of the 26 T cell receptor beta chains below was sequenced from the same sample in a study of blood T cell repertoires in COVID-19. Measured with immunoSEQ multiplex PCR; TCRdb has only the in-frame clones, and not every one. This sample has some 240,000 clones, with about 80% found just once. The sample taken for sequencing was peripheral blood. These receptors were taken from a woman aged 80 or over with acute or convalescent COVID-19.

J is TRBJ1-6 and V is TRBV6-5, with 9 bases fitting TRBD1. Germline lookup yields CDR1 MNHEY and CDR2 SVGAGI. The CDR3 is 16 residues long. V shed 2 bases and J 5 bases; nucleotides not matched to a gene: 4. CDR3 coding DNA: TGTGCCAGCAGTTACGACCACAGGGGGCATAATTCACCCCTCCACTTT. Translating it yields CASSYDHRGHNSPLHF.

This chain links TRBV7-9 with TRBJ2-5; 7 nucleotides agree with TRBD2. Germline V lookup: CDR1 SEHNR, CDR2 FQNEAQ (reference sequence). This CDR3 has 13 residues. The V and J ends lost 4 bases and 4 bases, in that order; junction bases with no gene match: 3. CDR3 sequence (DNA): TGTGCCAGCAGCTCCAGCGGGGCAGAGACCCAGTACTTC. This translates into CASSSSGAETQYF.

This clone has more than one count but fewer than ten. V is TRBV19 and J is TRBJ2-2; 7 positions agree with TRBD1. Germline lookup yields CDR1 LNHDA and CDR2 SQIVND (reference sequence). V shed 10 bases and J 1 base; nucleotides not matched to a gene: 9. This CDR3 has 15 residues. CDR3 DNA sequence: TGTGCCACCCCGACAGGGAACTTGAACACCGGGGAGCTGTTTTTT. Translation gives CATPTGNLNTGELFF. The full variable domain, completed using reference TRBV19 and TRBJ2-2, is DGGITQSPKYLFRKEGQNVTLSCEQNLNHDAMYWYRQDPGQGLRLIYYSQIVNDFQKGDIAEGYSVSREKKESFPLTVTSAQKNPTAFYLCATPTGNLNTGELFFGEGSRLTVL.

J is TRBJ1-5 and V is TRBV9; D is possibly TRBD1 (5 bases). Between the trimmed V and J ends, which lost 6 bases and 5 bases, there was a span of 30 bases. The CDR3 has 19 amino acids. Germline loops: CDR1 SGDLS, CDR2 YYNGEE. In DNA form, the CDR3 reads TGTGCCAGCACCATCCGGGGGTCAGGGCCCGCGGATCCGGATCAGCCCCAGCATTTT. It codes for CASTIRGSGPADPDQPQHF.

The rearrangement joins TRBV3-1 (or the pseudogene TRBV3-2) to TRBJ2-5; the D gene is possibly TRBD2 (6 bases). The CDR3 totals 16 residues. V lost 2 bases, J lost 5 bases, and 18 bases lay in between. Germline CDR1 LGHDT, CDR2 YNNKEL (reference sequence). DNA for the CDR3: TGTGCCAGCAGCCAAACCGCCGGGGGTCTACGGGAGACCCAGTACTTC. The encoded protein is CASSQTAGGLRETQYF.

The V and J genes are TRBV24-1 and TRBJ2-1, with D possibly matching TRBD2 (5 bases). V was shortened by 0 bases and J by 6 bases, with 8 bases between the two germline ends. The CDR3 has 14 amino acids. CDR1 is KGHDR and CDR2 is SFDVKD in the germline V gene. The chain's CDR3 is CATSDLRGSNEQFF. The CDR3, as DNA: TGTGCCACCAGTGATTTGCGCGGGTCCAATGAGCAGTTCTTC.

This clone was counted between two and nine times. The chain uses TRBV18 and TRBJ1-1, with D uncertain. Germline lookup yields CDR1 KGHSH and CDR2 LQKENI. This CDR3 has 12 amino acids. The V end lost 3 bases, the J end lost 3 bases, and 5 bases lay between the germline ends. The CDR3 protein is CASSPRDTEAFF. The DNA for the CDR3 is TGTGCCAGCTCACCGAGGGACACTGAAGCTTTCTTT.

The chain links TRBV19 to TRBJ2-5; 10 positions match TRBD2. Germline V gene data show CDR1 as LNHDA and CDR2 as SQIVND (reference sequence). V shed 5 bases and J 4 bases; nucleotides not matched to a gene: 13. This CDR3 is built from 17 residues. CDR3 sequence (DNA): TGTGCCAGTAGTGCGGGACTAGCGCCCGTCCTGGTAGAGACCCAGTACTTC. Protein: CASSAGLAPVLVETQYF.

This clone was observed a single time. This chain connects TRBV5-1 to TRBJ1-1; TRBD1 might be the D (5 bases). Germline V gene data show CDR1 as SGHRS and CDR2 as YFSETQ. Trimming stripped 3 bases from V and 1 base from J, with 13 bases between. The CDR3 runs to 15 residues. This CDR3 reads CASSSGAQENTEAFF. DNA for the CDR3: TGCGCCAGCAGCTCTGGGGCCCAAGAGAACACTGAAGCTTTCTTT.

The chain carries TRBV2 and TRBJ1-3, with TRBD1 as a possible D gene (5 bases). Germline lookup yields CDR1 SNHLY and CDR2 FYNNEI. CDR3 length: 15 residues. V shed 2 bases and J shed 3 bases, with 11 bases lying between them. CDR3 in DNA: TGTGCCAGCAGTGAATTGGGGACTGTTGGAAACACCATATATTTT. Its protein product is CASSELGTVGNTIYF.

V gene TRBV27 combines with J gene TRBJ2-1; possibly TRBD1 for D (6 bases). Trimming shortened V by 3 bases and J by 4 bases, and 16 bases separated the two germline ends. The CDR3 runs to 16 residues. Per germline, CDR1 MNHEY and CDR2 SMNVEV (reference sequence). The CDR3 sequence is CASSFHRVPSYNEQFF. CDR3 DNA: TGTGCCAGCAGTTTTCACAGGGTACCCTCGTACAATGAGCAGTTCTTC.

This chain links TRBV27 with TRBJ2-1; 13 nucleotides line up with TRBD2. The length of the CDR3 is 19 residues. Trimming removed 7 bases from V and 4 bases from J; junction bases left unmatched: 16. Germline V CDR1 and CDR2: MNHEY, SMNVEV (reference sequence). The CDR3 loop is CASKTFRTSGGVIYNEQFF. In nucleotides, the CDR3 is TGTGCCAGCAAAACCTTCCGGACTAGCGGGGGAGTGATTTACAATGAGCAGTTCTTC.

The V gene is TRBV5-4, the J gene TRBJ2-7; 8 nucleotides align to TRBD1. Germline assignment: CDR1 SGHNT and CDR2 YYREEE (reference sequence). J was trimmed by 2 bases and V by 0 bases; bases with no gene match: 1. CDR3 length: 14 amino acids. The CDR3 coding sequence is TGTGCCAGCAGCTTGGAGACAGGGGCCTACGAGCAGTACTTC. Its protein is CASSLETGAYEQYF.

The V and J genes are TRBV12-5 and TRBJ2-1, with unresolved D. The CDR3 loop spans 13 amino acids. V lost 5 bases and J lost 7, with 12 bases in between. CDR1 and CDR2 from the germline V gene are LGHNT and FRNRAP. CDR3 nucleotide sequence: TGTGCTAGTGGTCCACGAAACAATAATGAGCAGTTCTTC. It specifies CASGPRNNNEQFF.

The chain links TRBV5-6 to TRBJ1-5; the D gene is possibly TRBD1 (5 bases). The germline V gene encodes CDR1 SGHDT and CDR2 YYEEEE. The CDR3 runs to 15 residues. Trimming shortened V by 4 bases and J by 4 bases, and 15 bases separated the two germline ends. CDR3 sequence reads: CASSKTGGINQPQHF. The CDR3 DNA follows: TGTGCCAGCAGCAAAACGGGGGGTATTAATCAGCCCCAGCATTTT.

This clone was picked up many times. The rearrangement uses TRBV3-1 (or the pseudogene TRBV3-2) and TRBJ1-4, with 10 bases that match TRBD1. In germline, CDR1 is LGHDT, CDR2 YNNKEL (reference sequence). The CDR3 sequence is 16 residues long. J was trimmed by 10 bases and V by 0 bases; bases with no gene match: 8. CDR3 residues: CASSQDPPTGGGKLFF. The CDR3 coding sequence is TGTGCCAGCAGCCAAGATCCTCCGACAGGGGGCGGAAAACTGTTTTTT.

The chain uses TRBV12-5 and TRBJ1-1; 7 bases align to TRBD1. With 5 bases clipped from V and 2 bases from J, the junction kept 8 bases outside the gene matches. Per germline, CDR1 LGHNT and CDR2 FRNRAP. This CDR3 comprises 15 residues. Here the CDR3 reads CASGRPGTANTEAFF. DNA for the CDR3: TGTGCTAGTGGTCGACCGGGGACAGCTAACACTGAAGCTTTCTTT.

This clone has only a few counts. The V call is TRBV5-1, the J call TRBJ2-7; 10 bases fit TRBD1. The CDR3 runs 15 residues. V shed 6 bases, J shed 5 bases, and the junction held 11 bases outside the gene matches. CDR1 SGHRS and CDR2 YFSETQ come from the germline V gene. DNA for the CDR3: TGCGCCAGCAACCCCAGCAGGGACAGGGGCGACGAGCAGTACTTC. It encodes CASNPSRDRGDEQYF.

The chain couples TRBV2 to TRBJ1-4; 7 bases map to TRBD1. CDR1 and CDR2 from the germline V gene are SNHLY and FYNNEI. This CDR3 region has 15 residues. V lost 1 base, J lost 8 bases, and 7 bases stayed unmatched. The DNA of the CDR3 is TGTGCCAGCAGTGAAGGGGCAGGGGGTGGCGAAAAACTGTTTTTT. Translated: CASSEGAGGGEKLFF.

This clone has only one observation. The J gene is TRBJ1-6, the V gene TRBV9; 9 bases line up with TRBD1. The CDR3 consists of 13 residues. V lost 6 bases and J lost 12; bases outside the gene matches: 7. The germline V gene has CDR1 SGDLS and CDR2 YYNGEE. The DNA for the CDR3 is TGTGCCAGCAACTGGCGGACAGGGGAACCCCTCCACTTT. Its translation is CASNWRTGEPLHF.

The chain combines TRBV28 with TRBJ2-6, with TRBD1 matching 9 bases. Germline trimming cut 5 bases from V and 0 bases from J; bases unmatched to any gene: 5. The CDR3 totals 17 residues. Germline V gives CDR1 MDHEN, CDR2 SYDVKM. The CDR3 protein is CASSVGQGSSGANVLTF. The DNA for the CDR3 is TGTGCCAGCAGTGTGGGACAGGGAAGCTCTGGGGCCAACGTCCTGACTTTC.

The CDR3 DNA reads as TGTGCCAGTAGTATAACAGGGAATTCCTACAATGAGCAGTTCTTC. Translating it yields CASSITGNSYNEQFF. The chain combines TRBV19 with TRBJ2-1; perhaps TRBD1 as D (6 bases). The CDR3 contains 15 residues. V was clipped by 2 bases and J by 1 base, with 9 bases between them. Germline V gene sequence: CDR1 LNHDA, CDR2 SQIVND (reference sequence).

The V call is TRBV30, the J call TRBJ2-7; 11 bases align to TRBD1. This CDR3 has 14 residues. Germline lookup yields CDR1 GTSNPN and CDR2 SVGIG (reference sequence). V shed 2 bases, J shed 3 bases, and the junction held 3 bases outside the gene matches. For the CDR3, the DNA is TGTGCCTGGAGTTGGGACAGGGGGGGCTACGAGCAGTACTTC. Protein: CAWSWDRGGYEQYF.

This clone was seen once. The V gene is TRBV15, the J gene TRBJ2-5; no definite D call. Germline lookup yields CDR1 LNHNV and CDR2 YYDKDF (reference sequence). The CDR3 is made up of 13 amino acids. Trimming left V 1 base short and J 0 bases short, with 3 bases between. CDR3 coding DNA: TGTGCCACCAGCAGAGGTAACCAAGAGACCCAGTACTTC. It is translated as CATSRGNQETQYF.

The rearrangement links TRBV28 to TRBJ2-2; 7 bases line up with TRBD2. Germline V gives CDR1 MDHEN, CDR2 SYDVKM. The CDR3 extends over 17 amino acids. J lost 3 bases, V lost 4 bases, and 11 bases had no gene match. The CDR3 protein is CASSWSGLPWDTGELFF. The DNA for the CDR3 is TGTGCCAGCAGTTGGTCGGGACTACCATGGGACACCGGGGAGCTGTTTTTT.

The genes are TRBV6-6 and TRBJ1-4, with D possibly being TRBD1 (5 bases). CDR1 is MNHNY, CDR2 SVGAGI, per germline (reference sequence). The CDR3 loop spans 15 amino acids. Between the trimmed V and J ends, which lost 6 bases and 0 bases, there was a span of 11 bases. CDR3 amino acids: CASRFRVATNEKLFF. The CDR3, as DNA: TGTGCCAGCAGGTTCAGGGTTGCAACTAATGAAAAACTGTTTTTT.